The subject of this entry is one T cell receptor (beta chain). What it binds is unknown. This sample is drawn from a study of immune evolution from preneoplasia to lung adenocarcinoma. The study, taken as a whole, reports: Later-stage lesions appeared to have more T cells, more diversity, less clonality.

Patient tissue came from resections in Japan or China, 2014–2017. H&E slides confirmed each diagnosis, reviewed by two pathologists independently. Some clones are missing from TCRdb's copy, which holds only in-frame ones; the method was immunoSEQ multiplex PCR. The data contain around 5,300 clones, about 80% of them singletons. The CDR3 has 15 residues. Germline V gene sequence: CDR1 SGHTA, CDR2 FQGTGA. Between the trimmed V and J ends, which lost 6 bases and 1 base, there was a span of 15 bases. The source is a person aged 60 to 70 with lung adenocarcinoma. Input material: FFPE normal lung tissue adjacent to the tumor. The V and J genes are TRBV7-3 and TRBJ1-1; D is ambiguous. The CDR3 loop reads CASSLSPIQNTEAFF. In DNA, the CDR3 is TGTGCCAGCAGTTTATCCCCGATCCAGAACACTGAAGCTTTCTTT.